This TCR beta chain was retrieved from a study of Ad26.COV2.S vaccination and SARS-CoV-2 variants (dated by TCRdb to about 2021). Regarding the complete study: Vaccine-arm donors were drawn from COV1001, a multicentre, randomized, double-blind, placebo-controlled phase I-IIa trial of Ad26.COV2.S in healthy adults. Ad26.COV2.S was administered intramuscularly at a dose of 5x10^10 or 1x10^11 viral particles, either as one shot or as two shots given 56 days apart. The TCR-sequenced set comprised about 32 samples: about 19 Ad26.COV2.S vaccine recipients, 5 placebo recipients and 8 SARS-CoV-2 convalescent individuals. Sequencing of the TCRbeta repertoire served to evaluate the specificity and breadth of SARS-CoV-2-reactive T cell receptors following Ad26.COV2.S vaccination. Throughout the experiments and outcome assessment, investigators stayed blinded to trial group allocation. Participants in the trial were split at random into five groups of five each, receiving low-dose or high-dose Ad26.COV2.S once or twice, or else placebo on both occasions. The full study reports these points: Vaccine and placebo recipients had similar non-spike TCR breadth, a finding consistent with the vaccine containing only spike. Higher spike-specific TCR breadth was observed in Ad26.COV2.S recipients than in placebo recipients (P = 0.0014). The study was not powered to compare responses between vaccine doses or regimens. Substantial breadth of spike-specific CD8+ and CD4+ T cell responses was reported after vaccination. According to the authors, total T cell responses may have been underestimated by the TCR breadth and depth analyses.

From its cysteine to its phenylalanine, the CDR3 spans 15 amino acids. The entry retains the CDR3 DNA only, 45 bases that are in frame from base 1. The germline V gene encodes CDR1 MDHEN and CDR2 SYDVKM. V is shortened by 2 bases, J by 0 bases, and the region joining them spans 5 bases. As regards this clone: Its cognate antigen has yet to be identified. No base quality information exists; no much larger clone differs at one position.

The immunoSEQ Assay was the method used to sequence TCRbeta CDR3 regions. After extraction, genomic DNA underwent amplification by bias-controlled multiplex PCR, followed by high-throughput sequencing. In the original analysis: To quantify the absolute abundance of each unique TCRbeta CDR3 region, sequences were collapsed and filtered. Usable DNA was measured by amplifying reference genes present in all nucleated cells, and TCRbeta template counts were normalized to that usable DNA to estimate T cell fraction. Repertoire TCRs were annotated as SARS-CoV-2-specific when V gene, CDR3 amino acid sequence and J gene were exactly matched to a known reactive TCR set. The reference SARS-CoV-2 TCR set was obtained from MIRA and was filtered for enrichment in COVID-19-positive ImmuneCODE repertoires, whereby public or cross-reactive TCRs were removed. Drawing on the MIRA antigens, annotated TCRs were analysed further at the level of specific ORF or position within ORF. Breadth was defined as the number of annotated unique rearrangements divided by the total number of unique productive rearrangements, and depth was defined as the summed frequency of the annotated unique rearrangements. Two-sided Wilcoxon rank-sum tests were applied when comparing TCR breadth between groups. The source is immuneACCESS, and TCRdb retained only in-frame sequences with V and J called. Part of the clones is not carried over; for the studies checked, unresolved V genes explain less than half of this, and the remainder is unexplained. V, J and clone size are taken as reported in that table, and D and trimming were inferred from the DNA itself. Within this sample are some 420,000 clones, with approximately 88% of them counted one time only. The ten largest clonotypes hold less than 4.5% of the sample.

In light of the paper, this sample's treatment or condition label describes: around 19 received Ad26.COV2.S at low or high dose, single or two shots; about 5 received placebo; per-sample allocation not given. Repertoires of vaccine and placebo recipients were sequenced from samples taken on day 63 after the first injection. Cohort 1b enrolled some 25 adults aged 18-55 years at a single site in Boston, USA, between 29 July and 7 August 2020. As a vaccine, Ad26.COV2.S was a replication-incompetent adenovirus type 26 vector that expressed a prefusion-stabilized SARS-CoV-2 spike protein derived from the original Wuhan strain.

This material consisted of peripheral blood, taken in a trial of Ad26.COV2.S vaccine versus placebo. This TCR was recovered from a person aged 18-60 years who received the Ad26.COV2.S COVID-19 vaccine or a placebo. This sequence uses TRBV28 and TRBJ1-6, with the D gene call left open. The CDR3 corresponds to CASSLTYSYNSPLHF. The DNA sequence reads TGTGCCAGCAGTTTAACGTACTCCTATAATTCACCCCTCCACTTT.